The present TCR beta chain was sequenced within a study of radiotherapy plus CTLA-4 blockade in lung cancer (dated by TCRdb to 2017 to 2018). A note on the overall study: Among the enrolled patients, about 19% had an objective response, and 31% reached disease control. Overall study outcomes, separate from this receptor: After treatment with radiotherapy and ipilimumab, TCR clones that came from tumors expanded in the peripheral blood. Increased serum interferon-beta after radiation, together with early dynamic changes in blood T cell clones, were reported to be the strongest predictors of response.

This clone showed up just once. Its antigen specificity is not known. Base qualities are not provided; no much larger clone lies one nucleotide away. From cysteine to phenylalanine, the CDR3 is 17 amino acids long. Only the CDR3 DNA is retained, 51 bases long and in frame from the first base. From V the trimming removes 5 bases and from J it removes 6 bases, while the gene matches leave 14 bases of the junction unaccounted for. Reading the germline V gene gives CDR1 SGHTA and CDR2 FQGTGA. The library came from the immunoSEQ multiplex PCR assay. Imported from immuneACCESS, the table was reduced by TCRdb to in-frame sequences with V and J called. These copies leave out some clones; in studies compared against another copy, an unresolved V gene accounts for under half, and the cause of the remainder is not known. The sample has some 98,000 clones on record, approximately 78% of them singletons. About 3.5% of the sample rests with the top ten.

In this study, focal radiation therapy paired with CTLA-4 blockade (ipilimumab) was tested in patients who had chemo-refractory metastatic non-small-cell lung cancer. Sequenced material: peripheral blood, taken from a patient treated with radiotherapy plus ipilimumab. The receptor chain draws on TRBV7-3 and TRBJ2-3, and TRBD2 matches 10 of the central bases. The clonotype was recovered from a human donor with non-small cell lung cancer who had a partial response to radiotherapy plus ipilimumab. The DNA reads TGTGCCAGCAGCCCTTCGACTAGCGGGTATTACGCGGATACGCAGTATTTT. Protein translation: CASSPSTSGYYADTQYF.